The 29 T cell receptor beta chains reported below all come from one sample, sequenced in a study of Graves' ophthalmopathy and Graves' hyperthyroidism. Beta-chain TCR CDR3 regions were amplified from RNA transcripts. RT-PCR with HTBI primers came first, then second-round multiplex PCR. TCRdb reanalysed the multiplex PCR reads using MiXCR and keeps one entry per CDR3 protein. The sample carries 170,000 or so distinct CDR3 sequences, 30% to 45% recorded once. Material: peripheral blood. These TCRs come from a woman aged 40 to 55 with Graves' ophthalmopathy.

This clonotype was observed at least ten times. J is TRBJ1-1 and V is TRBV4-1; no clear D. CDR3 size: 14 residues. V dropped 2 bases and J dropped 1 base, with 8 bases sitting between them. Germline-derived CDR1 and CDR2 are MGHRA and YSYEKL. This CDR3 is CASSQPTENTEAFF. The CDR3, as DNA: TGCGCCAGCAGCCAACCGACCGAGAACACTGAAGCTTTCTTT.

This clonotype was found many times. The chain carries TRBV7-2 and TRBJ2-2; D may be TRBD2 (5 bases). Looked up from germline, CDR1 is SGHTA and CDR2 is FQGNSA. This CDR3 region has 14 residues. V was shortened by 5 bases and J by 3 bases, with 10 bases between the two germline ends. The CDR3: CASSAPSHTGELFF. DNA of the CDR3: TGTGCCAGCAGCGCACCTAGCCACACCGGGGAGCTGTTTTTT.

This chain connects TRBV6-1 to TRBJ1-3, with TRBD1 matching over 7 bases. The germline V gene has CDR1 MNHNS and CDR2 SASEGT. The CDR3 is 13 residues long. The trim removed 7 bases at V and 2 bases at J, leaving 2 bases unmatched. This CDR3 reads CASIDRAGNTIYF. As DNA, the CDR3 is TGTGCCAGCATCGACAGGGCTGGAAACACCATATATTTT.

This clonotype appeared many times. The DNA of the CDR3 is TGCAGCGTTGAAAATGGGGGAGGCGAAGCTTTCTTT. Translation: CSVENGGGEAFF. The V and J genes are TRBV29-1 and TRBJ1-1, with D maybe TRBD1 (5 bases). Germline assignment: CDR1 SQVTM and CDR2 ANQGSEA. The CDR3 covers 12 residues. The V gene lost 2 bases and the J gene lost 8 bases, with 12 bases spanning the gap.

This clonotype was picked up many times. CDR3 in amino acids: CASSLPWALNYGYTF. In DNA, the CDR3 is TGTGCCAGCAGTTTACCCTGGGCTCTGAACTATGGCTACACCTTC. V and J are TRBV28 and TRBJ1-2, with D uncertain. Germline CDR1 and CDR2: MDHEN and SYDVKM. This CDR3 region has 15 residues. The germline V and J ends were trimmed by 2 bases and 2 bases, with 12 bases remaining between them.

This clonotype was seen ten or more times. The CDR3 sequence: CASTLAVTQETQYF. The DNA for the CDR3 is TGTGCCAGCACCCTAGCGGTAACACAAGAGACCCAGTACTTC. The chain carries TRBV11-1 and TRBJ2-5; 7 bases agree with TRBD2. The germline CDR1 and CDR2 sequences are SGHAT and FQDESV (reference sequence). Unmatched junction bases numbered 7, after V lost 7 bases and J lost 2 bases. This CDR3 spans 14 amino acids.

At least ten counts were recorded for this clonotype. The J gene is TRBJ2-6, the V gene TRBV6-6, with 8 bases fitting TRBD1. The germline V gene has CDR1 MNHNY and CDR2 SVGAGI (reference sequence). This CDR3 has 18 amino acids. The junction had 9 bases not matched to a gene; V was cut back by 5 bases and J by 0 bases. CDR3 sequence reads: CASSPLDREYSGANVLTF. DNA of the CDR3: TGTGCCAGCAGTCCACTGGACAGGGAATACTCTGGGGCCAACGTCCTGACTTTC.

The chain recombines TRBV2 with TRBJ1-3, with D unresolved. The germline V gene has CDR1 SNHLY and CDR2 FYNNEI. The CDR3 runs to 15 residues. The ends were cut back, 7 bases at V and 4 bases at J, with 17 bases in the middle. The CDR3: CASKEVQSAGNTIYF. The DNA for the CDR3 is TGTGCCAGCAAAGAGGTACAGAGCGCGGGAAACACCATATATTTT.

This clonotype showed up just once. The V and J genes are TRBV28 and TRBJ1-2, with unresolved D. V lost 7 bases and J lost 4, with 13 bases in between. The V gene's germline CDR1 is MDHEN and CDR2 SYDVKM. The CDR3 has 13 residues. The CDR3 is CASKNSSSYGYTF. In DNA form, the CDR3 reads TGTGCCAGCAAGAACAGCTCTAGCTATGGCTACACCTTC.

The CDR3 loop is CASSLTPGETQYF. The CDR3 region has the DNA TGTGCCAGCAGCTTAACGCCGGGAGAGACCCAGTACTTC. V gene TRBV7-3 combines with J gene TRBJ2-5; D is unclear. This CDR3 has 13 residues. Trimming pared 0 bases from V and 4 bases from J, leaving 6 bases between. Germline V gene sequence: CDR1 SGHTA, CDR2 FQGTGA.

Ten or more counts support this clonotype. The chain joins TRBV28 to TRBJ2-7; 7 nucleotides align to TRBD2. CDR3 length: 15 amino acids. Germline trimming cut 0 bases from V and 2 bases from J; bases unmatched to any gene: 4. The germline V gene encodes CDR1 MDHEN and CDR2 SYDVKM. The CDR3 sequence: CASSLWASGAYEQYF. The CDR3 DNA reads TGTGCCAGCAGTTTATGGGCTAGCGGAGCCTACGAGCAGTACTTC.

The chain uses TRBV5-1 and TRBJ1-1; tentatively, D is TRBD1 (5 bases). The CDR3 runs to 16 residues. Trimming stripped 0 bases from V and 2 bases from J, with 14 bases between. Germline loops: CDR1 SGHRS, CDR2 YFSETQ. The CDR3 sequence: CASSLGAGRGNTEAFF. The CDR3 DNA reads TGCGCCAGCAGCTTGGGAGCAGGGCGGGGAAACACTGAAGCTTTCTTT.

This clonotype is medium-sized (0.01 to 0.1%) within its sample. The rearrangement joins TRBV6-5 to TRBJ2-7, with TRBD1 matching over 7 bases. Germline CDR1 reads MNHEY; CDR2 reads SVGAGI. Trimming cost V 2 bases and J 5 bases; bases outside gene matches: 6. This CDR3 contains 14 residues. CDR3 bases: TGTGCCAGCAGTTACAACCGACAGGGCCACGAGCAGTACTTC. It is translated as CASSYNRQGHEQYF.

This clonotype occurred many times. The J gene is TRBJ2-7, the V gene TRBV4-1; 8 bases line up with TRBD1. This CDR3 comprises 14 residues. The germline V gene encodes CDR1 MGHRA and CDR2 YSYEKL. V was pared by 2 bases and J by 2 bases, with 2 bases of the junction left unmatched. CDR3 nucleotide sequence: TGCGCCAGCAGCCAATGGACAGGGACCTACGAGCAGTACTTC. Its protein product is CASSQWTGTYEQYF.

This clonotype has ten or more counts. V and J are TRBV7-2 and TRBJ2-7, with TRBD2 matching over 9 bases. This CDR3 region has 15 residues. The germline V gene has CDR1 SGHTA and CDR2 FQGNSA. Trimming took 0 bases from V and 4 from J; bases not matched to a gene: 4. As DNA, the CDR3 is TGTGCCAGCAGCTTAGCGGCGGGAGGGCCATACGAGCAGTACTTC. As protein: CASSLAAGGPYEQYF.

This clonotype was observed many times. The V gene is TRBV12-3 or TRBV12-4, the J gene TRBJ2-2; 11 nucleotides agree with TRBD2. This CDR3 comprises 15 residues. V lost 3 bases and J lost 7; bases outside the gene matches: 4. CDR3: CASSFRLAGGGELFF. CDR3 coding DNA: TGTGCCAGCAGTTTCCGGCTAGCGGGGGGCGGGGAGCTGTTTTTT.

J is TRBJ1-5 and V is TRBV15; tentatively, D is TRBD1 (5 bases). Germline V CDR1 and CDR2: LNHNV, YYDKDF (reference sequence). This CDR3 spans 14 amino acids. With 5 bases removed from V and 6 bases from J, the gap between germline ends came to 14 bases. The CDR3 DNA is TGTGCCACCAGCGCCGTGGGGGGTGTTCAGCCCCAGCATTTT. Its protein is CATSAVGGVQPQHF.

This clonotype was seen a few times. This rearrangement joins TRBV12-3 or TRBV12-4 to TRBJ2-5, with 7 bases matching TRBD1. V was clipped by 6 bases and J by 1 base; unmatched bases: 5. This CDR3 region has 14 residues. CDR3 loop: CASSQDRVQETQYF. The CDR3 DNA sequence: TGTGCCAGCAGCCAAGACAGGGTCCAAGAGACCCAGTACTTC.

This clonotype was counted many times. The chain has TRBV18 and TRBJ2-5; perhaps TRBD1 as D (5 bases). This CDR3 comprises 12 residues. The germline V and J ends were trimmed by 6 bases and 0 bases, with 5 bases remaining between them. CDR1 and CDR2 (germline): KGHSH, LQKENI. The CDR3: CASSDNQETQYF. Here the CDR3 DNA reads TGTGCCAGCTCGGACAACCAAGAGACCCAGTACTTC.

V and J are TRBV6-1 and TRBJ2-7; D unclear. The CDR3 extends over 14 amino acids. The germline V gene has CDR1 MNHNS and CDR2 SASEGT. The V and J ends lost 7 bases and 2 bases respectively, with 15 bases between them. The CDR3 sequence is CASILDTSTYEQYF. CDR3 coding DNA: TGTGCCAGCATCCTAGACACCTCAACCTACGAGCAGTACTTC.

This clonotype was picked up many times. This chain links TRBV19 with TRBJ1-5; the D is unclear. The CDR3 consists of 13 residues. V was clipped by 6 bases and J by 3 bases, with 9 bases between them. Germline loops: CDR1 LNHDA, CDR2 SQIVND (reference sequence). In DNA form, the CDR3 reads TGTGCCAGTAGGACGGCGAACAATCAGCCCCAGCATTTT. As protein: CASRTANNQPQHF.

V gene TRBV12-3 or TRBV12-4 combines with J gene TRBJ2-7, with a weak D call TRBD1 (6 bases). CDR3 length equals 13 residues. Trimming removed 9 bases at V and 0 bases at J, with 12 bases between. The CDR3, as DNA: TGTGCCAGTAAAGGGGACACCTCCTACGAGCAGTACTTC. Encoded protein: CASKGDTSYEQYF.

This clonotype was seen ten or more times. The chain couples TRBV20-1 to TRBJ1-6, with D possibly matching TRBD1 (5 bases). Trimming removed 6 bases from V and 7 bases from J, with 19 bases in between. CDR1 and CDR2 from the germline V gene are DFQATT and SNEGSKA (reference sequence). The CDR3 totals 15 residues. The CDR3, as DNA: TGCAGTGCAGAGCAGGGCTCGTGGGGAAATTCACCCCTCCACTTT. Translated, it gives CSAEQGSWGNSPLHF.

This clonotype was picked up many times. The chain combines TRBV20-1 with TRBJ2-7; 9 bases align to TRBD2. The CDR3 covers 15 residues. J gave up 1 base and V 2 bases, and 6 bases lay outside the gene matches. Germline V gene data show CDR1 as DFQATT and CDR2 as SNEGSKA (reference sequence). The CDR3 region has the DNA TGCAGTGCTAGAAAGTCTAGCGGGGCATCCTACGAGCAGTACTTC. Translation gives CSARKSSGASYEQYF.

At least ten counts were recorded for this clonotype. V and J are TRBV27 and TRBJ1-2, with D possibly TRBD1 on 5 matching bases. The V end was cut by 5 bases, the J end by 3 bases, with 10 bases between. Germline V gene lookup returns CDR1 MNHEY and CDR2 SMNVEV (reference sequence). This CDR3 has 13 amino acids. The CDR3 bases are TGTGCCAGCAGTATCGGGACGGACTATGGCTACACCTTC. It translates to CASSIGTDYGYTF.

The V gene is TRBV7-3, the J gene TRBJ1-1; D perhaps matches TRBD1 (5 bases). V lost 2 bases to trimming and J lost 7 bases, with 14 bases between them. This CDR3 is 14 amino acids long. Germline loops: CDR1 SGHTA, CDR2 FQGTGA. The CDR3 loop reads CASSLDPGRGEAFF. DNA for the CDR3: TGTGCCAGCAGCTTAGATCCAGGGAGAGGTGAAGCTTTCTTT.

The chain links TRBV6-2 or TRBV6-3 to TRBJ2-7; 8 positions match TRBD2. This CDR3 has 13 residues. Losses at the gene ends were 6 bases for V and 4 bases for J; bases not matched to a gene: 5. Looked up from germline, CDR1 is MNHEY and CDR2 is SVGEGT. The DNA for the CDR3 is TGTGCCAGCAGCGGGAGGGCCTATTACGAGCAGTACTTC. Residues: CASSGRAYYEQYF.

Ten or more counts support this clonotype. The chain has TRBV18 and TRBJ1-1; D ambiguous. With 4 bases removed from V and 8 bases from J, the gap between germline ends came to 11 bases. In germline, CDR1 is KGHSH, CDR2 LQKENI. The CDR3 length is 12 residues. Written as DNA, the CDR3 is TGTGCCAGCTCACGCGCCGTGGGGGAAGCTTTCTTT. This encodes CASSRAVGEAFF. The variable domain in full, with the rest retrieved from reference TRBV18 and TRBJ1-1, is NAGVMQNPRHLVRRRGQEARLRCSPMKGHSHVYWYRQLPEEGLKFMVYLQKENIIDESGMPKERFSAEFPKEGPSILRIQQVVRGDSAAYFCASSRAVGEAFFGQGTRLTVV.

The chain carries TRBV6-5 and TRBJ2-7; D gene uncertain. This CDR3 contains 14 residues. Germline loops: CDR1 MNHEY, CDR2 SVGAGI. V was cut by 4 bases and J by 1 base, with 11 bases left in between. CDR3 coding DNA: TGTGCCAGCAGTTCCACCTTACATTCCTACGAGCAGTACTTC. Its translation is CASSSTLHSYEQYF.